The 23 T cell receptor beta chains presented below share a single source sample, sequenced in a study of cytomegalovirus exposure and HLA in healthy donors. Researchers ran the PCR with 60 Vbeta and 13 Jbeta primers. Sequencing used immunoSEQ multiplex PCR; TCRdb keeps in-frame clones, though not all of them. This table holds 87,000 or so clones, approximately 7.6% found once. Sequencing was performed on PBMCs. These TCRs come from a man in his fifties or sixties in good health and CMV-seronegative.

The rearrangement uses TRBV4-1 and TRBJ2-7; 9 bases agree with TRBD1. Germline V gene data show CDR1 as MGHRA and CDR2 as YSYEKL. This CDR3 has 16 residues. Unmatched junction bases numbered 5, after V lost 2 bases and J lost 0 bases. This CDR3 is CASSQKTGGDSYEQYF. The CDR3 region has the DNA TGCGCCAGCAGCCAAAAAACAGGGGGCGACTCCTACGAGCAGTACTTC.

The chain employs TRBV30 and TRBJ1-5, with 7 bases lining up with TRBD1. This CDR3 has 13 amino acids. Germline V CDR1 and CDR2: GTSNPN, SVGIG (reference sequence). The trim removed 3 bases at V and 2 bases at J, leaving 1 base unmatched. The CDR3 DNA reads as TGTGCCTGGAGCGGGACAGGCAATCAGCCCCAGCATTTT. This codes for CAWSGTGNQPQHF.

This clone appeared a few times. The chain employs TRBV6-1 and TRBJ2-1; 9 bases agree with TRBD1. With V trimmed by 7 bases and J by 2 bases, 6 bases remained unmatched. Germline loops: CDR1 MNHNS, CDR2 SASEGT. CDR3 size: 15 residues. DNA for the CDR3: TGTGCCAGCACCCGGGACAGGGTCACCTACAATGAGCAGTTCTTC. Translated, it gives CASTRDRVTYNEQFF.

The chain uses TRBV15 and TRBJ2-3; a possible D gene is TRBD2 (5 bases). The germline V gene encodes CDR1 LNHNV and CDR2 YYDKDF (reference sequence). Between the trimmed V and J ends, which lost 3 bases and 1 base, there was a span of 23 bases. The CDR3 sequence is 19 residues long. CDR3 loop: CATSSTLHGGVDGTDTQYF. CDR3 bases: TGTGCCACCAGCAGTACCCTCCACGGAGGAGTTGACGGCACAGATACGCAGTATTTT.

The genes are TRBV9 and TRBJ2-5; 7 bases map to TRBD2. The CDR3 length is 17 residues. Germline V gene sequence: CDR1 SGDLS, CDR2 YYNGEE. J was trimmed by 5 bases and V by 0 bases; bases with no gene match: 13. The CDR3: CASSVAEGRLARETQYF. The CDR3 bases are TGTGCCAGCAGCGTAGCAGAGGGGAGACTAGCCCGGGAGACCCAGTACTTC.

This sequence joins TRBV7-2 and TRBJ2-7, with D maybe TRBD2 (6 bases). The CDR3 is 15 residues long. V lost 2 bases, J lost 1 base, and 12 bases lay in between. The V gene's germline CDR1 is SGHTA and CDR2 FQGNSA. In nucleotides, the CDR3 is TGTGCCAGCAGCTTACGGGGCGGGGTTTCCTACGAGCAGTACTTC. Translation gives CASSLRGGVSYEQYF.

The rearrangement joins TRBV15 to TRBJ2-5; possibly TRBD1 for D (6 bases). The CDR3 length is 17 residues. CDR1 is LNHNV, CDR2 YYDKDF, per germline (reference sequence). Trimming left V 1 base short and J 1 base short, with 16 bases between. The CDR3 sequence: CATSRALGGAAQETQYF. The CDR3 DNA follows: TGTGCCACCAGCAGAGCCCTAGGGGGAGCGGCCCAAGAGACCCAGTACTTC.

The rearrangement uses TRBV10-3 and TRBJ2-1; TRBD2 aligns across 11 bases. The CDR3 is 14 residues long. V lost 5 bases to trimming and J lost 9 bases; unmatched junction nucleotides: 6. Germline loops: CDR1 ENHRY, CDR2 SYGVKD. The CDR3 sequence: CAISLLAGEGEQFF. CDR3 bases: TGTGCCATCAGTCTACTAGCGGGGGAGGGTGAGCAGTTCTTC.

This clone occurred a few times. This chain uses TRBV5-4 with TRBJ2-7; D is possibly TRBD2 (5 bases). The CDR3 spans 14 residues. CDR1 and CDR2 from the germline V gene are SGHNT and YYREEE (reference sequence). Trimming cost V 0 bases and J 2 bases, with 9 bases left between them. The CDR3 sequence is CASSLGGKPYEQYF. In nucleotides, the CDR3 is TGTGCCAGCAGCTTGGGAGGGAAACCCTACGAGCAGTACTTC.

V gene TRBV27 combines with J gene TRBJ2-3; D possibly corresponds to TRBD2 (5 bases). V was shortened by 4 bases and J by 13 bases, with 21 bases between the two germline ends. The CDR3 is 14 amino acids. Germline V gene sequence: CDR1 MNHEY, CDR2 SMNVEV (reference sequence). In DNA, the CDR3 is TGTGCCAGCAGTTCCCTTGGCGGGTCGGTTGAGGAGTATTTT. It specifies CASSSLGGSVEEYF.

The chain employs TRBV7-2 and TRBJ2-3, with TRBD2 as a possible D gene (7 bases). The CDR3 is 15 amino acids. Germline V gene sequence: CDR1 SGHTA, CDR2 FQGNSA. The V and J ends lost 3 bases and 3 bases respectively, with 13 bases between them. This CDR3 reads CASSLGGPQTDTQYF. CDR3 DNA sequence: TGTGCCAGCAGCTTGGGGGGGCCCCAGACAGATACGCAGTATTTT.

The chain carries TRBV11-2 and TRBJ2-7, with a possible D match to TRBD2 (6 bases). The CDR3 is 15 residues long. V was cut by 5 bases and J by 5 bases, with 19 bases left in between. CDR1 is SGHAT, CDR2 FQNNGV, per germline. Here the CDR3 reads CASSLGGGKRDEQYF. The CDR3 DNA reads TGTGCCAGCAGCCTAGGTGGGGGGAAGAGAGACGAGCAGTACTTC.

The chain links TRBV6-1 to TRBJ2-1; unclear D gene. V lost 0 bases, J lost 5 bases, and 2 bases lay in between. The CDR3 is 12 residues long. The germline CDR1 and CDR2 sequences are MNHNS and SASEGT. The CDR3 nucleotides read TGTGCCAGCAGTGAAGCCGACAATGAGCAGTTCTTC. It specifies CASSEADNEQFF.

For this clone: A much larger clone differs from this one at a single base, so this may be a read error. This chain joins TRBV4-2 and TRBJ2-5, with D maybe TRBD1 (5 bases). CDR3 length: 14 residues. V lost 4 bases to trimming and J lost 11 bases, with 20 bases between them. Germline-derived CDR1 and CDR2 are LGHNA and YNFKEQ. The CDR3, as DNA: TGTGCCAGCAGCCTGTCGGACACCTACTACGAACAGTACTTC. This translates into CASSLSDTYYEQYF.

This clone has a handful of counts. This rearrangement joins TRBV9 to TRBJ1-1; TRBD1 aligns across 8 bases. V dropped 0 bases and J dropped 0; count of bases not matched to a gene: 4. The length of the CDR3 is 16 residues. Per germline, CDR1 SGDLS and CDR2 YYNGEE. The CDR3 region has the DNA TGTGCCAGCAGCGTAGCCTGGACAGGGATGAACACTGAAGCTTTCTTT. Its protein is CASSVAWTGMNTEAFF.

This clone was recorded a few times. The chain joins TRBV6-5 to TRBJ1-2; possibly TRBD1 for D (6 bases). This CDR3 region has 15 residues. Trimming took off 10 bases at V and 0 bases at J, with 18 bases between the two ends. Germline V gene data show CDR1 as MNHEY and CDR2 as SVGAGI. CDR3: CATWDRDKSNYGYTF. CDR3 bases: TGTGCCACTTGGGACCGGGACAAGTCTAACTATGGCTACACCTTC.

This clone appeared a few times. The same CDR3 also results from other DNA sequences found in this sample. The chain uses TRBV6-6 and TRBJ1-4, with TRBD1 as a possible D gene (6 bases). Germline CDR1 reads MNHNY; CDR2 reads SVGAGI (reference sequence). The CDR3 has 14 residues. Trimming left V 8 bases short and J 5 bases short, with 15 bases between. CDR3 DNA sequence: TGTGCCAGCGTAGGGGGGGGCGTGAATGAAAAACTGTTTTTT. Translation gives CASVGGGVNEKLFF.

This chain links TRBV19 with TRBJ1-3, with no clear D. The germline V gene has CDR1 LNHDA and CDR2 SQIVND (reference sequence). This CDR3 spans 16 amino acids. The V gene lost 6 bases and the J gene lost 0 bases, with 15 bases spanning the gap. CDR3: CASSNYRRSSGNTIYF. CDR3 coding DNA: TGTGCCAGTAGCAACTACCGACGGAGCTCTGGAAACACCATATATTTT.

This chain uses TRBV25-1 with TRBJ2-3; D is ambiguous. The CDR3 covers 12 residues. V lost 1 base and J 8 bases, leaving 7 bases between the germline ends. Germline V lookup: CDR1 MGHDK, CDR2 SYGVNS. The CDR3: CASSESDSTQYF. DNA of the CDR3: TGTGCCAGCAGTGAATCAGACTCTACGCAGTATTTT.

The rearrangement joins TRBV18 to TRBJ1-5; D unclear. V lost 2 bases and J 1 base, leaving 6 bases between the germline ends. CDR1 KGHSH and CDR2 LQKENI come from the germline V gene. The CDR3 spans 14 residues. The CDR3 DNA follows: TGTGCCAGCTCACCATATGGCAGCAATCAGCCCCAGCATTTT. Translation gives CASSPYGSNQPQHF.

This clone came up a few times. The sample has other DNA sequences that encode this CDR3 too. The V and J genes are TRBV7-2 and TRBJ1-2; unclear D gene. The CDR3 runs to 13 residues. The germline V gene has CDR1 SGHTA and CDR2 FQGNSA. The ends were cut back, 4 bases at V and 3 bases at J, with 9 bases in the middle. The CDR3 region has the DNA TGTGCCAGCAGCTCCGGGAAGGACTATGGCTACACCTTC. Protein: CASSSGKDYGYTF.

This sequence joins TRBV7-8 and TRBJ1-2; the match to TRBD1 covers 7 bases. Germline V gene sequence: CDR1 SGHVS, CDR2 FQNEAQ. J lost 3 bases, V lost 0 bases, and 1 base had no gene match. This CDR3 contains 14 residues. CDR3 sequence: CASSLAGGDYGYTF. In nucleotides, the CDR3 is TGTGCCAGCAGCTTAGCAGGGGGCGACTATGGCTACACCTTC.

The sample holds a few counts of this clone. The gene calls are TRBV28 and TRBJ2-7; 8 positions agree with TRBD1. The CDR3 consists of 12 residues. With 4 bases clipped from V and 5 bases from J, the junction kept 1 base outside the gene matches. Germline CDR1 MDHEN, CDR2 SYDVKM. The DNA of the CDR3 is TGTGCCAGCAGTTCGACAGGGGACGAGCAGTACTTC. It specifies CASSSTGDEQYF.